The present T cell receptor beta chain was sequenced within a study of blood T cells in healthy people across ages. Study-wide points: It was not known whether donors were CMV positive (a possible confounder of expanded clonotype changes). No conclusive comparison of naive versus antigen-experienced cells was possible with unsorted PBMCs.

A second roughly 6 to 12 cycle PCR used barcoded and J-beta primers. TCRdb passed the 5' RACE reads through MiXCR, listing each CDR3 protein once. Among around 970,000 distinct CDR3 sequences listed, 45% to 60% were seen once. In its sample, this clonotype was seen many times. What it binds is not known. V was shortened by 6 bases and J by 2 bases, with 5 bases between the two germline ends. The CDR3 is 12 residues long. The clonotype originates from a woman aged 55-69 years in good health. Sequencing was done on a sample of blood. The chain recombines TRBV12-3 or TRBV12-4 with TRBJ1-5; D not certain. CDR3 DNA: TGTGCCAGCAGCTTCGGCAATCAGCCCCAGCATTTT. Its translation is CASSFGNQPQHF.